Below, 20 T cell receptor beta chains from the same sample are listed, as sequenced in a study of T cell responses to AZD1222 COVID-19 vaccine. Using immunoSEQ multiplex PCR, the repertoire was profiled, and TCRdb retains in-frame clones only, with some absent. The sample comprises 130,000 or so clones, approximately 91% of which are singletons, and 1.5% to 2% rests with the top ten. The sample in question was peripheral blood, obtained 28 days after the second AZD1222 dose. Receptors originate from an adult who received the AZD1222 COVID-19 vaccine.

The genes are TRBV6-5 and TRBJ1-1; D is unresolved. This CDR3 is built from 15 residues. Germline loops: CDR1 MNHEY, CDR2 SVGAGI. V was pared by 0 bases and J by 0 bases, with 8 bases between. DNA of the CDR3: TGTGCCAGCAGTTACTCGGAGATTATGAACACTGAAGCTTTCTTT. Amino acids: CASSYSEIMNTEAFF.

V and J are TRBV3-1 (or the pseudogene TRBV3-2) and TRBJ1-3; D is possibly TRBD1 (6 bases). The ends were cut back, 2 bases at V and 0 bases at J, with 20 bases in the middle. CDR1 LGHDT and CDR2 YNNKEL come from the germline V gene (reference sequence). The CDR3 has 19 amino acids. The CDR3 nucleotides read TGTGCCAGCAGCCAAAATGAACAGGGTCCCCCTTTCTCTGGAAACACCATATATTTT. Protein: CASSQNEQGPPFSGNTIYF.

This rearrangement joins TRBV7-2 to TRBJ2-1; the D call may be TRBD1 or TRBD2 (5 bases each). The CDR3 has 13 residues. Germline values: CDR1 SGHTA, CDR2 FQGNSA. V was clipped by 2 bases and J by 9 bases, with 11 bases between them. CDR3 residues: CASSLLGGGEQFF. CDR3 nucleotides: TGTGCCAGCAGCTTACTAGGTGGGGGTGAGCAGTTCTTC.

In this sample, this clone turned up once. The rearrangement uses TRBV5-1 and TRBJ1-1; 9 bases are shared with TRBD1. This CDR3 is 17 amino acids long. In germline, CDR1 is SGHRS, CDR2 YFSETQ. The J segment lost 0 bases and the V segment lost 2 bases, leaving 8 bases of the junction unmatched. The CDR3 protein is CASSFTGTGSMNTEAFF. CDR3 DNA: TGCGCCAGCAGCTTTACCGGGACAGGGAGCATGAACACTGAAGCTTTCTTT.

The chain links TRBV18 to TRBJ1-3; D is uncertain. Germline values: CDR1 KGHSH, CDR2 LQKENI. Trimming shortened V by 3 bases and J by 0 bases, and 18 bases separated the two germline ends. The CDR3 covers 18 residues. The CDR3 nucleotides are TGTGCCAGCTCACCGCTCGGCCGGGCAGAAGGCTCTGGAAACACCATATATTTT. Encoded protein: CASSPLGRAEGSGNTIYF.

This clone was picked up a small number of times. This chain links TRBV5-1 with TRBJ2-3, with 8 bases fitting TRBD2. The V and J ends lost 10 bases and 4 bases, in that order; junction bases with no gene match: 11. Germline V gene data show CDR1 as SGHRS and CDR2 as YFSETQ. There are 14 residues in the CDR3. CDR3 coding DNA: TGCGCCTCCCGGGAGGGGCCACAGGCAGATACGCAGTATTTT. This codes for CASREGPQADTQYF. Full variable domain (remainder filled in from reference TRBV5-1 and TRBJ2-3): KAGVTQTPRYLIKTRGQQVTLSCSPISGHRSVSWYQQTPGQGLQFLFEYFSETQRNKGNFPGRFSGRQFSNSRSEMNVSTLELGDSALYLCASREGPQADTQYFGPGTRLTVL.

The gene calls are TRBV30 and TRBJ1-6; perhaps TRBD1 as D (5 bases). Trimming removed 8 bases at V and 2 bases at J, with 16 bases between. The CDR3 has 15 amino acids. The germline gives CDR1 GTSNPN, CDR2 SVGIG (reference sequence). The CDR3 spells CAIRQTTAYNSPLHF. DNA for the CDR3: TGTGCCATCCGACAGACTACCGCCTATAATTCACCCCTCCACTTT.

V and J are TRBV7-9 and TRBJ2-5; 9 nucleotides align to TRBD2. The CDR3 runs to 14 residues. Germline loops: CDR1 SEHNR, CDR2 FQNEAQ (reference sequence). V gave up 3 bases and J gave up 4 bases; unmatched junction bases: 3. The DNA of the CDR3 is TGTGCCAGCAGCTTGCGGCGGGGGGGAGAGACCCAGTACTTC. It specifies CASSLRRGGETQYF.

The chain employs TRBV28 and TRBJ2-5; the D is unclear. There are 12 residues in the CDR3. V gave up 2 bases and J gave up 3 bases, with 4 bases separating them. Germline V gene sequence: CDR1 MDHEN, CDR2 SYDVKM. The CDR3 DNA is TGTGCCAGCAGTTTAGGGGAAGAGACCCAGTACTTC. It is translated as CASSLGEETQYF.

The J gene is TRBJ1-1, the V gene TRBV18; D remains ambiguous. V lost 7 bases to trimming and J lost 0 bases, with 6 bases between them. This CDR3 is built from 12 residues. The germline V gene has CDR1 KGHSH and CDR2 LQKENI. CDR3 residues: CASCRMNTEAFF. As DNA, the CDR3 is TGTGCCAGCTGTCGGATGAACACTGAAGCTTTCTTT.

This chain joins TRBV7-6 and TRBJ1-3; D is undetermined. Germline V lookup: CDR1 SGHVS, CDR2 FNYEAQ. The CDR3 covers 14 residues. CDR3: CAVGAVNSGNTIYF. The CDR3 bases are TGTGCAGTCGGTGCGGTTAACTCTGGAAACACCATATATTTT.

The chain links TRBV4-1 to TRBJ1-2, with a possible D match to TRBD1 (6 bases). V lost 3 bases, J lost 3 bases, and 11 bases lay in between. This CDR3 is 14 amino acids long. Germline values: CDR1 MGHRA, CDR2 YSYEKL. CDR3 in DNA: TGCGCCAGCAGCCAGGCCGACAGGTACTATGGCTACACCTTC. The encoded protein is CASSQADRYYGYTF.

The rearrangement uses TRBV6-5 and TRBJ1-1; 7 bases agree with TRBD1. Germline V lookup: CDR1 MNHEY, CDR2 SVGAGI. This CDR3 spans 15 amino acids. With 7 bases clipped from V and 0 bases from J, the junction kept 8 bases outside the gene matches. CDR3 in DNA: TGTGCCAGCAATCTCCAGACAGGGATGAACACTGAAGCTTTCTTT. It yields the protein CASNLQTGMNTEAFF.

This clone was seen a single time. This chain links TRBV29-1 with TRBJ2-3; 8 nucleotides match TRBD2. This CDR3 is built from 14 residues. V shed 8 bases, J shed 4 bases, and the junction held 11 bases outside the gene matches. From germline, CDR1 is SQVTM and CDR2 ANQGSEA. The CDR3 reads CSSDGIAGSDTQYF. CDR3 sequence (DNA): TGCAGCTCCGACGGGATAGCGGGATCAGATACGCAGTATTTT.

CDR3 sequence reads: CASSPPAGKETQYF. CDR3 sequence (DNA): TGTGCCAGCTCACCGCCGGCAGGGAAAGAGACCCAGTACTTC. This chain uses TRBV18 with TRBJ2-5, with D tentatively TRBD1 (5 bases). The V end lost 3 bases, the J end lost 3 bases, and 11 bases lay between the germline ends. The CDR3 has 14 residues. Germline lookup yields CDR1 KGHSH and CDR2 LQKENI.

CDR3 coding DNA: TGTGCCAGTACCGGGCTACGCAATCAGCCCCAGCATTTT. This gives the protein CASTGLRNQPQHF. The chain links TRBV19 to TRBJ1-5, with D unresolved. Looked up from germline, CDR1 is LNHDA and CDR2 is SQIVND (reference sequence). Deletions cut 7 bases from V and 2 bases from J, with 9 bases between. The CDR3 extends over 13 amino acids.

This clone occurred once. The CDR3 here is CATSRDGGDYGYTF. In DNA form, the CDR3 reads TGTGCCACCAGCAGAGATGGGGGCGACTATGGCTACACCTTC. The chain is built from TRBV15 and TRBJ1-2; TRBD1 might be the D (6 bases). The V end was cut by 0 bases, the J end by 3 bases, with 8 bases between. This CDR3 has 14 amino acids. Germline V gene sequence: CDR1 LNHNV, CDR2 YYDKDF (reference sequence).

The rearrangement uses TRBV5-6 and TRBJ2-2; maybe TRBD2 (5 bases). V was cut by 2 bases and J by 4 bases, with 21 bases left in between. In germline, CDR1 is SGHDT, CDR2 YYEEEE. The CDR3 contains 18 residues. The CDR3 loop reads CASSFTIPAIRGTGELFF. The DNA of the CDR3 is TGTGCCAGCAGCTTCACTATTCCAGCCATTCGGGGCACCGGGGAGCTGTTTTTT.

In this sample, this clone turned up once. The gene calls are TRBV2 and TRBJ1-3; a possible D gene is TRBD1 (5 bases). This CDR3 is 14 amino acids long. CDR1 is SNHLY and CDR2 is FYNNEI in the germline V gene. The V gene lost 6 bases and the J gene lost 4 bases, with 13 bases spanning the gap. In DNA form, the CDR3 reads TGTGCCAGCAGGGGGGTGGAGACGGGAAACACCATATATTTT. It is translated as CASRGVETGNTIYF.

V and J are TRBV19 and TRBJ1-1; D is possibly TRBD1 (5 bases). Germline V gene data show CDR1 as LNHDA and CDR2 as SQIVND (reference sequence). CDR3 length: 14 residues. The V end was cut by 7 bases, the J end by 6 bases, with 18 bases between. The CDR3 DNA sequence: TGTGCCAGTAACCGCGGGGGGGGATCCCCTGAAGCTTTCTTT. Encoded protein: CASNRGGGSPEAFF.